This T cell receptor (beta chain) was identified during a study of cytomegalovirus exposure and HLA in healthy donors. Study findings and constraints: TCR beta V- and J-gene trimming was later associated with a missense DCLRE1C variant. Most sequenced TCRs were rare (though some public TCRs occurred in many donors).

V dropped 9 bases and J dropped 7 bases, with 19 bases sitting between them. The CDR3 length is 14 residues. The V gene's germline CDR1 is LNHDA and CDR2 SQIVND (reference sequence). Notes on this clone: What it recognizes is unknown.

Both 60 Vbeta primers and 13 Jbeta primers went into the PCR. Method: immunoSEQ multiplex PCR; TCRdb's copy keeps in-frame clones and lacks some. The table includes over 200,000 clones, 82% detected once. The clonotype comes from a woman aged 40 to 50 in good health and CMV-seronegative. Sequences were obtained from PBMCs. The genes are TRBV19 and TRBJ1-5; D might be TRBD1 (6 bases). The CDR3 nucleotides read TGTGCCAGCTCCCTTAGGGGGGGGTGGCAGCCCCAGCATTTT. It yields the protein CASSLRGGWQPQHF.